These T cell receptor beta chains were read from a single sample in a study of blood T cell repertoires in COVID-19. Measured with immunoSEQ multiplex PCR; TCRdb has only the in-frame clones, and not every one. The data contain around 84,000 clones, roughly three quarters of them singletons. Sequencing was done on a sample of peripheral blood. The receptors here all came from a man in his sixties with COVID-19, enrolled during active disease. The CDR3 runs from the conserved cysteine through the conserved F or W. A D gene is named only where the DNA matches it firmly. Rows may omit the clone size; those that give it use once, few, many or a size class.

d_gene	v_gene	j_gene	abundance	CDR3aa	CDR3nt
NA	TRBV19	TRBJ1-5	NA	CASSIGGVGDQPQHF	TGTGCCAGTAGTATCGGGGGGGTAGGTGATCAGCCCCAGCATTTT
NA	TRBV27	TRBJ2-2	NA	CASSSYGELFF	TGTGCCAGCAGTTCGTACGGGGAGCTGTTTTTT
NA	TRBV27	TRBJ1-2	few	CASSLGGGTYYGYTF	TGTGCCAGCAGTTTAGGCGGGGGCACCTACTATGGCTACACCTTC
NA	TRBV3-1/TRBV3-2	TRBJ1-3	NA	CASSQDPGGTIYF	TGTGCCAGCAGCCAAGATCCGGGAGGTACCATATATTTT
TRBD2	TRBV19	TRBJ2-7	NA	CASSLSAGEGYEQYF	TGTGCCAGTAGCCTCTCAGCTGGGGAGGGCTACGAGCAGTACTTC
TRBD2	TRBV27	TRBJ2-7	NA	CASSLYASGYEQYF	TGTGCCAGCAGTTTATACGCTAGCGGATACGAGCAGTACTTC
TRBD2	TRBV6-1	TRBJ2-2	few	CASSEREGVGSGELFF	TGTGCCAGCAGTGAACGGGAGGGGGTTGGGTCCGGGGAGCTGTTTTTT
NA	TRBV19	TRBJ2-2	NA	CASSIYRVGTGELFF	TGTGCCAGTAGTATATACAGGGTTGGCACCGGGGAGCTGTTTTTT
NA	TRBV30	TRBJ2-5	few	CAWSLGETQYF	TGTGCCTGGAGCCTCGGAGAGACCCAGTACTTC
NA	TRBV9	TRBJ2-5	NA	CASSVGGGVRETQYF	TGTGCCAGCAGCGTGGGAGGTGGGGTGCGGGAGACCCAGTACTTC
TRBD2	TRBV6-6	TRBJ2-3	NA	CASSLGLALSTDTQYF	TGTGCCAGCAGCTTGGGACTAGCGCTCAGCACAGATACGCAGTATTTT
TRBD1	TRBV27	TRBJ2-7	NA	CASSLLGDRSYEQYF	TGTGCCAGCAGTCTTCTAGGGGACAGATCCTACGAGCAGTACTTC
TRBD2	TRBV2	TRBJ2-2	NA	CAIGTLAGDTGELFF	TGTGCCATCGGTACACTAGCGGGAGACACCGGGGAGCTGTTTTTT
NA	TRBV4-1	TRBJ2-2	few	CASSPDFSTGELFF	TGCGCCAGCAGCCCTGACTTCTCCACCGGGGAGCTGTTTTTT
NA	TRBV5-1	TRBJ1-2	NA	CASSLEQASGGYTF	TGCGCCAGCAGCTTGGAACAGGCGAGTGGCGGCTACACCTTC
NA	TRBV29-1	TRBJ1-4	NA	CSVDLGGGGNEKLFF	TGCAGCGTTGACTTGGGAGGGGGTGGTAATGAAAAACTGTTTTTT
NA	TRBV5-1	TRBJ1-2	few	CASTRSGRDYGYTF	TGCGCCAGCACGAGGTCCGGGAGGGACTATGGCTACACCTTC
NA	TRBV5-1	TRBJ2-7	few	CASSLGQIYEQYF	TGCGCCAGCAGCTTGGGGCAGATCTACGAGCAGTACTTC
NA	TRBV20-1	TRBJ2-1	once	CSGLKNNEQFF	TGCAGCGGACTTAAAAACAATGAGCAGTTCTTC
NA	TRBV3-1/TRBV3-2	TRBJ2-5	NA	CASSQDERVGSTGETQYF	TGTGCCAGCAGCCAAGATGAACGGGTCGGGTCTACGGGAGAGACCCAGTACTTC
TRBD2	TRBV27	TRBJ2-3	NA	CASSLRFTALAGGGDTQYF	TGTGCCAGCAGTTTGCGTTTTACGGCACTAGCGGGAGGTGGAGATACGCAGTATTTT
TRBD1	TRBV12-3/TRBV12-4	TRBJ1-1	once	CASSSQGAKAFF	TGTGCCAGCAGTTCTCAGGGGGCGAAAGCTTTCTTT
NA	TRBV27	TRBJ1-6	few	CASSPAGSSPLHF	TGTGCCAGCAGTCCAGCCGGGAGTTCACCCCTCCACTTT
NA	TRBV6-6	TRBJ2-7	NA	CASSYDRTAEQYF	TGTGCCAGCAGTTACGATCGGACAGCTGAGCAGTACTTC
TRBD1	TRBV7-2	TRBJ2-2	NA	CASSFRRGQAGELFF	TGTGCCAGCAGCTTCCGCAGGGGGCAGGCCGGGGAGCTGTTTTTT
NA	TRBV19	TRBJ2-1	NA	CASSIGGSYNEQFF	TGTGCCAGTAGTATAGGTGGCAGCTACAATGAGCAGTTCTTC
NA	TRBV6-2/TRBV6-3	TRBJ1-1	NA	CASSYDGRFMNTEAFF	TGTGCCAGCAGTTATGATGGCAGATTCATGAACACTGAAGCTTTCTTT
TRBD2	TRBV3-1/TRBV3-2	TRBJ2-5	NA	CASRSLAGGPQETQYF	TGTGCCAGCAGATCGTTAGCGGGAGGGCCCCAAGAGACCCAGTACTTC
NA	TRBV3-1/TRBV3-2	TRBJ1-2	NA	CASSPPGTLWKGYTF	TGTGCCAGCAGCCCCCCCGGGACACTTTGGAAGGGCTACACCTTC
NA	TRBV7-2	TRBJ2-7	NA	CASSLAVAGEQYF	TGTGCCAGCAGCTTAGCGGTGGCGGGGGAGCAGTACTTC
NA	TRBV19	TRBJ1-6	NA	CASIGTFTDNSPLHF	TGTGCCAGTATTGGGACATTTACAGACAATTCACCCCTCCACTTT
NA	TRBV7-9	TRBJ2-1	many	CASREGTEEQFF	TGTGCCAGCAGGGAGGGTACGGAGGAGCAGTTCTTC
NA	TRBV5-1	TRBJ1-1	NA	CASSPTIGGNTEAFF	TGCGCCAGCAGCCCGACGATCGGGGGGAACACTGAAGCTTTCTTT
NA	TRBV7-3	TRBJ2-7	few	CASSPSGRGSYEQYF	TGTGCCAGCAGCCCAAGCGGACGAGGCTCCTACGAGCAGTACTTC
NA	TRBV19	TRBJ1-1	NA	CASSTRGLVAFF	TGTGCCAGTAGTACCCGGGGACTCGTAGCTTTCTTT
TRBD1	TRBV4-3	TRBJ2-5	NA	CASSASGTAQETQYF	TGCGCCAGCAGCGCCTCCGGGACAGCCCAAGAGACCCAGTACTTC
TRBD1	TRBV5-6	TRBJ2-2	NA	CASSQTGVLELTGELFF	TGTGCCAGCAGCCAGACAGGGGTCCTTGAACTCACCGGGGAGCTGTTTTTT
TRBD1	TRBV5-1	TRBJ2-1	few	CASSPGTGAYNEQFF	TGCGCCAGCAGCCCCGGGACAGGGGCCTACAATGAGCAGTTCTTC
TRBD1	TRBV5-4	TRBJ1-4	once	CASSDASRGPYNEKLFF	TGTGCCAGCAGCGATGCGAGCAGGGGGCCTTATAATGAAAAACTGTTTTTT
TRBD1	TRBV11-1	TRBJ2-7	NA	CASTGTGPNYEQYF	TGTGCCAGCACCGGGACAGGGCCTAACTACGAGCAGTACTTC
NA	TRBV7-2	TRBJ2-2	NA	CASSYDASRAGELFF	TGTGCCAGCAGTTATGACGCCTCGAGGGCCGGGGAGCTGTTTTTT
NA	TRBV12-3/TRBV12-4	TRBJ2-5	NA	CASSRAETQYF	TGTGCCAGCAGTAGAGCCGAGACCCAGTACTTC
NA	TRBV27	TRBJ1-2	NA	CASSLNPSPNYGYTF	TGTGCCAGCAGTTTAAATCCCTCCCCTAACTATGGCTACACCTTC
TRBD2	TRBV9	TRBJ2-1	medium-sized	CASSEGTSGGREQFF	TGTGCCAGCAGCGAGGGGACTAGCGGGGGTCGGGAGCAGTTCTTC
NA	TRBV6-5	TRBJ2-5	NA	CASSYGIAMAETQYF	TGTGCCAGCAGTTACGGCATAGCTATGGCTGAGACCCAGTACTTC
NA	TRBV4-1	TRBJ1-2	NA	CASSQEGAQVVSGYTF	TGCGCCAGCAGCCAAGAAGGGGCACAGGTTGTGAGTGGCTACACCTTC
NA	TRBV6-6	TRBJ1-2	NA	CASLQGVKIDGYTF	TGTGCCAGCCTTCAAGGGGTTAAGATAGATGGCTACACCTTC
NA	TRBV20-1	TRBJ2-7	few	CSASREYEQYF	TGCAGTGCCAGCAGGGAATACGAGCAGTACTTC
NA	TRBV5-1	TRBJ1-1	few	CASSPTRGNTEAFF	TGCGCCAGCAGCCCTACCAGGGGGAACACTGAAGCTTTCTTT
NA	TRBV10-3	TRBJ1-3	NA	CATGDSGNTIYF	TGTGCCACCGGGGACTCTGGAAACACCATATATTTT